The text below deals with one T cell receptor (beta chain). Its antigen is unidentified. The data are from a study of shared clonotypes between healthy human individuals. The assay was immunoSEQ multiplex PCR, and TCRdb's table has in-frame clones only and misses some. The repertoire has around 1.5 million clones, 95% to 99% of them found once; the top ten carry less than 0.55%. This CDR3 is built from 15 residues. V was pared by 2 bases and J by 6 bases, with 17 bases between. Germline values: CDR1 MDHEN, CDR2 SYDVKM. Overall study results and limits: Non-shared clonotypes displayed generation probabilities falling below those of clonotypes present in all four donors. Larger estimated richness was generally recorded for naive subsets relative to memory subsets.

Nashville, Tennessee was home to all donors, who were Caucasian adults. The chain uses TRBV28 and TRBJ2-7; no clear D. The receptor was isolated from a young man in good health. Sequenced input: naive CD4+ T cells sorted from blood. Described subset: CD45RA+ positively selected. The CDR3 here is CASSLAQGGTREQYF. The CDR3, as DNA: TGTGCCAGCAGTTTAGCCCAAGGTGGTACCCGCGAGCAGTACTTC. Complete variable domain (other parts from reference TRBV28 and TRBJ2-7): DVKVTQSSRYLVKRTGEKVFLECVQDMDHENMFWYRQDPGLGLRLIYFSYDVKMKEKGDIPEGYSVSREKKERFSLILESASTNQTSMYLCASSLAQGGTREQYFGPGTRLTVT.